This is a list of T cell receptor beta chains from one sample in a study of T cell responses to AZD1222 COVID-19 vaccine. TCRdb's table, derived via immunoSEQ multiplex PCR, lists solely in-frame clones and lacks some. The sample contains some 25,000 clones, 88% of which appear only once. The starting material was peripheral blood, obtained 28 days after the second AZD1222 dose. The receptor source for this set is an adult who received the AZD1222 COVID-19 vaccine. Each CDR3 is given with its conserved first and last residue. Fields, in order: clone size, D gene, J gene, V gene, CDR3 DNA, CDR3 protein. A D gene is named only where the DNA matches it firmly. Clone size is given for some rows only: seen once, a few or many times, or a class if the clone is expanded.

.,TRBD2,TRBJ2-3,TRBV27,TGTGCCAGCAGTTGGGGCGGGGAGGGATCAGATACGCAGTATTTT,CASSWGGEGSDTQYF
.,.,TRBJ2-7,TRBV29-1,TGCAGCGTTGAAGACTACGAGCAGTACTTC,CSVEDYEQYF
.,.,TRBJ1-4,TRBV28,TGTGCCAGCAGTCCGACAGGTCATGCAACTAATGAAAAACTGTTTTTT,CASSPTGHATNEKLFF
.,.,TRBJ1-1,TRBV6-1,TGTGCCAGCAGTGAAGCCTGGACGGTGAACACTGAAGCTTTCTTT,CASSEAWTVNTEAFF
.,TRBD1,TRBJ1-5,TRBV10-1,TGCGCCAGCAGTGAGTCGACTCGGGGGACAGGGGACCAGCCCCAGCATTTT,CASSESTRGTGDQPQHF
once,.,TRBJ2-5,TRBV6-6,TGTGCCAGCAGTTGGGGACGCACCAGAGAGACCCAGTACTTC,CASSWGRTRETQYF
.,TRBD2,TRBJ2-3,TRBV27,TGTGCCAGCAGTTTTGGGGGGGAGACAGATACGCAGTATTTT,CASSFGGETDTQYF
.,.,TRBJ1-6,TRBV5-1,TGCGCCAGCAGCTTGGCCGGGGAATATAATTCACCCCTCCACTTT,CASSLAGEYNSPLHF
few,.,TRBJ2-2,TRBV7-6,TGTGCCAGCAGCTTAGGACCGGGCGGCGGGGAGCTGTTTTTT,CASSLGPGGGELFF
.,.,TRBJ1-3,TRBV6-5,TGTGCCAGCAGTTGGGGTCTGCCGGGGACTGGAAACACCATATATTTT,CASSWGLPGTGNTIYF
once,TRBD1,TRBJ1-2,TRBV2,TGTGCCAGCTCGGGACAGGCCAATAACTATGGCTACACCTTC,CASSGQANNYGYTF
once,.,TRBJ2-7,TRBV4-3,TGCGCCAGCAGCCAAGATTACGCGGATAGCGAGCAGTACTTC,CASSQDYADSEQYF
once,TRBD1,TRBJ2-7,TRBV7-2,TGTGCCAGCAGCCTCGTAATACAGGGGACCGACGAGCAGTACTTC,CASSLVIQGTDEQYF
.,.,TRBJ2-5,TRBV29-1,TGCAGCGTTGAAGAAAACCAGCAAGAGACCCAGTACTTC,CSVEENQQETQYF
.,.,TRBJ1-1,TRBV29-1,TGCAGCGCGACGAACACTGAAGCTTTCTTT,CSATNTEAFF
.,.,TRBJ1-2,TRBV5-5,TGTGCCAGCAGCTTGGAGGGACATGGCCGTGAAGGCTACACCTTC,CASSLEGHGREGYTF
.,.,TRBJ1-6,TRBV3-1/TRBV3-2,TGTGCCAGCAGCCAAGGGTCTAATTCACCCCTCCACTTT,CASSQGSNSPLHF
.,TRBD1,TRBJ1-3,TRBV4-1,TGCGCCAGCAGCCAAACGGGGACAGCTGGAAACACCATATATTTT,CASSQTGTAGNTIYF
.,.,TRBJ2-3,TRBV4-1,TGCGCCAGCAGCATCGGTCGCAGCGAAAGCACAGATACGCAGTATTTT,CASSIGRSESTDTQYF
.,TRBD2,TRBJ2-1,TRBV5-1,TGCGCCAGCAGCTTGGCCCGGGGGGAAGATGAGCAGTTCTTC,CASSLARGEDEQFF
.,.,TRBJ1-4,TRBV15,TGTGCCACCAGCAGCACCAGAACAACTAATGAAAAACTGTTTTTT,CATSSTRTTNEKLFF
.,.,TRBJ2-5,TRBV6-5,TGTGCCAGCAGTTACTCGGGGGGCCAGACCCAGTACTTC,CASSYSGGQTQYF
once,.,TRBJ2-7,TRBV6-2/TRBV6-3,TGTGCCAGCAGTGACATGGGGACTGCTTACGAGCAGTACTTC,CASSDMGTAYEQYF
.,.,TRBJ1-2,TRBV3-1/TRBV3-2,TGTGCCAGCAGCCCCGGACATCTTGGCTACACCTTC,CASSPGHLGYTF
.,.,TRBJ2-1,TRBV7-2,TGTGCCAGCAGCTTAGTTCCCAGTCCCCCAGGGAATGAGCAGTTCTTC,CASSLVPSPPGNEQFF
.,.,TRBJ2-3,TRBV5-6,TGTGCCAGCAGCCCAGCCACTCAAGTGGGAATCCCAGATACGCAGTATTTT,CASSPATQVGIPDTQYF
.,.,TRBJ2-5,TRBV28,TGTGCCAGCAGTTTCGTGTACGGGGGTAGTAAAGAGACCCAGTACTTC,CASSFVYGGSKETQYF
once,TRBD1,TRBJ1-1,TRBV19,TGTGCCAGTAGTTTAGATGGGACAGGGGGGAACACTGAAGCTTTCTTT,CASSLDGTGGNTEAFF
.,.,TRBJ2-3,TRBV10-3,TGTGCCATCAGTGATCGGACAACAGATACGCAGTATTTT,CAISDRTTDTQYF
.,TRBD2,TRBJ2-7,TRBV5-1,TGCGCCAGCAGCTCCGGGGGGGCTGGGTACGAGCAGTACTTC,CASSSGGAGYEQYF
.,.,TRBJ1-1,TRBV5-1,TGCGCCAGCAGCCCCCGAGGGGGGGACACTGAAGCTTTCTTT,CASSPRGGDTEAFF